One and the same sample provided the 19 T cell receptor beta chains below, sequenced in a study of T-cell memory formation after mild COVID-19. Each CDR3 protein is one row after TCRdb ran MiXCR on the 5' RACE reads. The sample contains more than 250,000 distinct CDR3 sequences, 15% to 20% of which appear only once. Sequenced input: PBMCs or a T cell subset sorted from them (not recorded which). These TCRs come from a man in his late teens or twenties who had mild COVID-19 (a few samples of this study predate the infection). Cell type and time point are not known.

In its sample, this clonotype was seen a few times. The chain recombines TRBV7-2 with TRBJ2-4, with 7 bases that match TRBD2. Germline-derived CDR1 and CDR2 are SGHTA and FQGNSA. After removal of 6 bases from V and 0 bases from J, the junction contained 5 bases not matched to a gene. This CDR3 region has 15 residues. CDR3 DNA sequence: TGTGCCAGCAGTCCCTGGGGGGGAGCCAAAAACATTCAGTACTTC. This codes for CASSPWGGAKNIQYF.

V gene TRBV5-1 combines with J gene TRBJ1-1, with 10 bases fitting TRBD1. This CDR3 has 15 amino acids. V was pared by 4 bases and J by 4 bases, with 7 bases of the junction left unmatched. Per the germline V gene, CDR1 is SGHRS and CDR2 is YFSETQ. This chain's CDR3 is CASSDPGTGATEAFF. CDR3 DNA sequence: TGCGCCAGCAGCGATCCCGGGACAGGGGCCACTGAAGCTTTCTTT.

Many counts were recorded for this clonotype. The rearrangement joins TRBV5-1 to TRBJ2-5, with 8 bases that match TRBD2. Germline trimming cut 5 bases from V and 3 bases from J; bases unmatched to any gene: 9. The CDR3 is 15 amino acids. Per germline, CDR1 SGHRS and CDR2 YFSETQ. The CDR3 nucleotides are TGCGCCAGCAGGAGTGGGGGACTAGTGAAAGAGACCCAGTACTTC. Residues: CASRSGGLVKETQYF.

This clonotype was seen more than once but under ten times. CDR3 region: CASSLAQSGEQFF. CDR3 sequence (DNA): TGTGCCAGCAGCTTAGCGCAGAGCGGTGAGCAGTTCTTC. V gene TRBV7-6 combines with J gene TRBJ2-1; weak D call: TRBD2 (5 bases). This CDR3 has 13 amino acids. Germline lookup yields CDR1 SGHVS and CDR2 FNYEAQ. V gave up 0 bases and J gave up 9 bases, with 9 bases separating them. Looking up the rest from reference TRBV7-6 and TRBJ2-1 gives the full variable domain: GAGVSQSPRYKVTKRGQDVALRCDPISGHVSLYWYRQALGQGPEFLTYFNYEAQQDKSGLPNDRFSAERPEGSISTLTIQRTEQRDSAMYRCASSLAQSGEQFFGPGTRLTVL.

This clonotype was seen ten or more times. The chain couples TRBV6-5 to TRBJ2-1; D gene ambiguous. The CDR3 consists of 16 residues. Germline assignment: CDR1 MNHEY and CDR2 SVGAGI. Trimming stripped 5 bases from V and 0 bases from J, with 14 bases between. Here the CDR3 reads CASSGGTASSYNEQFF. The CDR3 bases are TGTGCCAGCAGTGGCGGAACCGCGAGCTCCTACAATGAGCAGTTCTTC.

Only a few counts were recorded for this clonotype. The chain employs TRBV7-2 and TRBJ2-3; 7 bases fit TRBD2. Trimming took 3 bases from V and 14 from J; bases not matched to a gene: 8. The CDR3 loop spans 12 amino acids. Germline CDR1 reads SGHTA; CDR2 reads FQGNSA. CDR3 residues: CASSLGTTQAYF. As DNA, the CDR3 is TGTGCCAGCAGCTTGGGGACTACCCAAGCGTATTTT.

The rearrangement links TRBV7-2 to TRBJ2-1; D ambiguous. The CDR3 spans 12 residues. Germline V gene sequence: CDR1 SGHTA, CDR2 FQGNSA. The V end was cut by 2 bases, the J end by 5 bases, with 4 bases between. CDR3 loop: CASSLRDNEQFF. The CDR3 DNA is TGTGCCAGCAGCTTACGAGACAATGAGCAGTTCTTC.

In its sample, this clonotype was seen a few times. The chain joins TRBV19 to TRBJ1-5; 7 bases align to TRBD1. Looked up from germline, CDR1 is LNHDA and CDR2 is SQIVND (reference sequence). The CDR3 has 15 residues. With V trimmed by 4 bases and J by 0 bases, 3 bases remained unmatched. The CDR3 bases are TGTGCCAGTAGTACCCGGGACAGTAGCAATCAGCCCCAGCATTTT. Amino acid sequence: CASSTRDSSNQPQHF.

This clonotype was seen only a few times. CDR3 amino acids: CASSEEQGSPLHF. The DNA of the CDR3 is TGTGCCAGCAGTGAAGAGCAGGGTTCACCCCTCCACTTT. This chain links TRBV2 with TRBJ1-6, with TRBD1 as a possible D gene (5 bases). Germline loops: CDR1 SNHLY, CDR2 FYNNEI. The CDR3 is 13 residues long. The ends were cut back, 1 base at V and 9 bases at J, with 7 bases in the middle.

This chain joins TRBV28 and TRBJ2-3; 12 nucleotides align to TRBD1. The CDR3 sequence is 19 residues long. V was pared by 3 bases and J by 1 base, with 11 bases of the junction left unmatched. In germline, CDR1 is MDHEN, CDR2 SYDVKM. This chain's CDR3 is CASSFQGQGATWGTDTQYF. The CDR3 bases are TGTGCCAGCAGTTTCCAGGGACAGGGGGCGACCTGGGGCACAGATACGCAGTATTTT.

This chain uses TRBV24-1 with TRBJ2-3; TRBD1 matches 9 bases. The junction had 8 bases not matched to a gene; V was cut back by 4 bases and J by 4 bases. Germline CDR1 is KGHDR and CDR2 is SFDVKD. The CDR3 is 16 residues long. The CDR3, as DNA: TGTGCCACCAGTGAGGAGACCGGGACAGGGTCAGATACGCAGTATTTT. Its protein product is CATSEETGTGSDTQYF.

The table lists this clonotype with many counts. The rearrangement links TRBV4-3 to TRBJ1-2; D is unclear. V lost 4 bases to trimming and J lost 7 bases, with 13 bases between them. This CDR3 region has 13 residues. The germline gives CDR1 LGHNA, CDR2 YSLEER. CDR3 protein: CASSPTVAGGYTF. CDR3 coding DNA: TGCGCCAGCAGCCCGACCGTTGCTGGTGGCTACACCTTC.

The chain uses TRBV7-2 and TRBJ1-2; 7 bases match TRBD1. V trimming: 5 bases; J trimming: 7 bases; junction bases outside the gene matches: 10. The length of the CDR3 is 14 residues. Germline CDR1 is SGHTA and CDR2 is FQGNSA. The CDR3 reads CASSPDDRVVGYTF. The CDR3 coding sequence is TGTGCCAGCAGCCCTGATGACAGGGTAGTTGGCTACACCTTC.

The chain is built from TRBV4-3 and TRBJ1-3; 11 bases fit TRBD1. The germline CDR1 and CDR2 sequences are LGHNA and YSLEER. The ends lost 1 base at V and 0 bases at J; junction bases unmatched: 8. The CDR3 length is 19 residues. This CDR3 is CASSQGFRDRGISGNTIYF. CDR3 DNA sequence: TGCGCCAGCAGCCAAGGGTTCCGGGACAGGGGGATCTCTGGAAACACCATATATTTT.

This clonotype showed up just a few times. The chain joins TRBV24-1 to TRBJ2-3, with a weak D call TRBD1 (5 bases). Trimming stripped 6 bases from V and 3 bases from J, with 9 bases between. CDR1 is KGHDR and CDR2 is SFDVKD in the germline V gene. The CDR3 consists of 13 residues. CDR3 coding DNA: TGTGCCACCAGTCGGGCAGGGACAGATACGCAGTATTTT. Its translation: CATSRAGTDTQYF.

This clonotype was detected only a few times. V usage is TRBV7-3 and J usage is TRBJ1-1; perhaps TRBD1 as D (5 bases). The V gene's germline CDR1 is SGHTA and CDR2 FQGTGA. V shed 0 bases and J shed 3 bases, with 8 bases lying between them. This CDR3 is built from 14 residues. CDR3 residues: CASSLTIGDTEAFF. The CDR3 nucleotides are TGTGCCAGCAGCTTAACTATAGGGGACACTGAAGCTTTCTTT.

This clonotype has just a few counts. The genes are TRBV11-2 and TRBJ1-2; D is possibly TRBD1 (5 bases). The length of the CDR3 is 16 residues. CDR1 SGHAT and CDR2 FQNNGV come from the germline V gene. V was cut by 5 bases and J by 4 bases, with 20 bases left in between. CDR3 protein: CASSPPGVGGGYGYTF. DNA for the CDR3: TGTGCCAGCAGCCCCCCCGGCGTTGGGGGTGGCTATGGCTACACCTTC. The whole variable domain, filled in from reference TRBV11-2 and TRBJ1-2, reads EAGVAQSPRYKIIEKRQSVAFWCNPISGHATLYWYQQILGQGPKLLIQFQNNGVVDDSQLPKDRFSAERLKGVDSTLKIQPAKLEDSAVYLCASSPPGVGGGYGYTFGSGTRLTVV.

Only a few counts were recorded for this clonotype. This chain connects TRBV12-3 or TRBV12-4 to TRBJ2-5, with 7 bases lining up with TRBD1. Trimming at V came to 2 bases and at J to 4 bases, leaving 4 bases not matched to a gene. CDR3 length equals 14 residues. CDR3 nucleotide sequence: TGTGCCAGCAGTTTACGGGACAGATTAGAGACCCAGTACTTC. This translates into CASSLRDRLETQYF.

The rearrangement joins TRBV25-1 to TRBJ1-5; 10 positions agree with TRBD1. Germline V CDR1 and CDR2: MGHDK, SYGVNS. With V trimmed by 4 bases and J by 6 bases, 3 bases remained unmatched. The CDR3 is 14 amino acids. CDR3 bases: TGTGCCAGCAGTGGACAGGGGGCAAGTCAGCCCCAGCATTTT. Its protein product is CASSGQGASQPQHF.